Reported below is one T cell receptor beta chain. The target antigen is unknown. The data derive from a study of stem cell transplantation in POMP-related autoinflammatory disease. Study summary: Before transplant, CD4+ T cells skewed naive and CD8+ proportions were low.

Findings of the study overall: A trend toward lower repertoire diversity and greater clonality appeared in every analyzed T-cell subset of PRAID patients.

Generated by immunoSEQ multiplex PCR, the TCRdb table keeps only in-frame clones and is missing some. This sample carries over 30,000 clones, 70% to 90% of them seen once, and the ten largest clones take 0.6% to 0.75%. CDR3 length equals 16 residues. J lost 5 bases, V lost 6 bases, and 12 bases had no gene match. The germline V gene has CDR1 MDHEN and CDR2 SYDVKM. The clonotype comes from a human donor with POMP-related autoinflammation and immune dysregulation (PRAID). The gene calls are TRBV28 and TRBJ1-1; 10 bases are a match to TRBD1. This sample comprised CD4+ T cells from PBMCs, obtained before stem cell transplantation. CDR3 sequence (DNA): TGTGCCAGCAGGGCCGGGACAGGGGTTGGATGGACTGAAGCTTTCTTT. This sequence encodes CASRAGTGVGWTEAFF.